One sample yielded the 19 T cell receptor beta chains listed below, sequenced in a study of T cell changes during pregnancy in multiple sclerosis. Produced via immunoSEQ multiplex PCR; TCRdb's table is partial and in-frame only. In the table there are approximately 30,000 clones, approximately 91% of which are singletons. Here the sequenced sample was CD8+ T cells from peripheral blood mononuclear cells, taken before pregnancy. The receptors were gathered from a female donor with multiple sclerosis, enrolled in a pregnancy study.

By sample fraction, this clone is medium-sized. This sequence joins TRBV6-5 and TRBJ2-4, with TRBD2 identical over 13 bases. CDR3 size: 15 residues. V shed 2 bases, J shed 6 bases, and the junction held 1 base outside the gene matches. Germline V gene data show CDR1 as MNHEY and CDR2 as SVGAGI. CDR3 region: CASSYTSGGVNIQYF. The DNA of the CDR3 is TGTGCCAGCAGTTACACTAGCGGGGGGGTAAACATTCAGTACTTC.

This chain links TRBV14 with TRBJ2-7, with TRBD1 matching over 8 bases. The CDR3 is 16 residues long. The V and J ends lost 0 bases and 3 bases, in that order; junction bases with no gene match: 7. Germline values: CDR1 SGHDN, CDR2 FVKESK. CDR3: CASSQESGGPNYEQYF. The CDR3 region has the DNA TGTGCCAGCAGCCAAGAGTCAGGGGGCCCTAACTACGAGCAGTACTTC.

In nucleotides, the CDR3 is TGCAGCGTCCTGGGGTCCAGGGAGAACACCGGGGAGCTGTTTTTT. It specifies CSVLGSRENTGELFF. The rearrangement joins TRBV29-1 to TRBJ2-2; maybe TRBD1 (5 bases). The germline V gene has CDR1 SQVTM and CDR2 ANQGSEA. V dropped 6 bases and J dropped 1 base, with 15 bases sitting between them. CDR3 length equals 15 residues.

The chain uses TRBV7-8 and TRBJ1-5, with D perhaps TRBD1 (5 bases). The germline V gene encodes CDR1 SGHVS and CDR2 FQNEAQ. Trimming removed 1 base from V and 0 bases from J, with 10 bases in between. CDR3 length equals 16 residues. CDR3 residues: CASSLGGVYSNQPQHF. The CDR3 DNA reads TGTGCCAGCAGCTTAGGGGGCGTATATAGCAATCAGCCCCAGCATTTT.

V gene TRBV13 combines with J gene TRBJ2-7; the match to TRBD1 covers 8 bases. This CDR3 contains 15 residues. CDR1 PRHDT and CDR2 FYEKMQ come from the germline V gene (reference sequence). V shed 5 bases and J 4 bases; nucleotides not matched to a gene: 10. Written as DNA, the CDR3 is TGTGCCAGCAGCCGTGAGGGGCAGGGGGCTTACGAGCAGTACTTC. Protein product: CASSREGQGAYEQYF.

This chain joins TRBV12-5 and TRBJ2-3; 8 bases map to TRBD1. The germline V gene has CDR1 LGHNT and CDR2 FRNRAP. V gave up 6 bases and J gave up 3 bases; unmatched junction bases: 11. This CDR3 comprises 16 residues. The DNA of the CDR3 is TGTGCTAGTGGCTTAACAGACAGGGGCTGGACAGATACGCAGTATTTT. Amino acid sequence: CASGLTDRGWTDTQYF.

The chain employs TRBV7-9 and TRBJ2-3; D is perhaps TRBD2 (5 bases). V lost 5 bases to trimming and J lost 6 bases, with 21 bases between them. The CDR3 runs 16 residues. Germline V gene lookup returns CDR1 SEHNR and CDR2 FQNEAQ (reference sequence). CDR3: CASSPPGRAGIDTQYF. CDR3 DNA sequence: TGTGCCAGCAGCCCACCTGGGCGGGCCGGGATTGATACGCAGTATTTT.

The V and J genes are TRBV11-2 and TRBJ2-5, with D uncertain. The CDR3 length is 13 residues. The germline V gene has CDR1 SGHAT and CDR2 FQNNGV. V dropped 3 bases and J dropped 3 bases, with 8 bases sitting between them. DNA for the CDR3: TGTGCCAGCAGCTTTGATGAGGAAGAGACCCAGTACTTC. Residues: CASSFDEEETQYF.

CDR3 sequence (DNA): TGTGCCAGCAGCCAAACTAGGACTAGGTCCTACGAGCAGTACTTC. Residues: CASSQTRTRSYEQYF. The V gene is TRBV14, the J gene TRBJ2-7, with 7 bases aligning to TRBD2. Germline values: CDR1 SGHDN, CDR2 FVKESK. The ends lost 2 bases at V and 1 base at J; junction bases unmatched: 5. The CDR3 runs 15 residues.

The J gene is TRBJ2-1, the V gene TRBV28; D may be TRBD1 (5 bases). The CDR3 spans 14 residues. V dropped 3 bases and J dropped 3 bases, with 9 bases sitting between them. The germline V gene encodes CDR1 MDHEN and CDR2 SYDVKM. This CDR3 is CASSFATVYNEQFF. DNA of the CDR3: TGTGCCAGCAGTTTCGCGACAGTCTACAATGAGCAGTTCTTC.

The genes are TRBV18 and TRBJ2-5; the D gene is possibly TRBD2 (6 bases). V shed 3 bases and J shed 4 bases, with 9 bases lying between them. The CDR3 sequence is 13 residues long. CDR1 and CDR2 (germline): KGHSH, LQKENI. The CDR3 DNA follows: TGTGCCAGCTCACCGGGACTCAGAGAGACCCAGTACTTC. It is translated as CASSPGLRETQYF.

This clone is a singleton in its sample. The rearrangement uses TRBV19 and TRBJ1-1; D is uncertain. V lost 2 bases and J lost 6, with 10 bases in between. The CDR3 covers 13 residues. Per germline, CDR1 LNHDA and CDR2 SQIVND (reference sequence). CDR3 in DNA: TGTGCCAGTAGTATAAGAGGTTACCCTGAAGCTTTCTTT. Its protein product is CASSIRGYPEAFF.

The chain recombines TRBV6-4 with TRBJ1-1; TRBD1 matches at 8 bases. The CDR3 runs 14 residues. Germline CDR1 and CDR2: MRHNA and SNTAGT. The V segment lost 6 bases and the J segment 6 bases; nucleotides outside the gene matches: 9. CDR3 sequence (DNA): TGTGCCAGCAGCGAAGGCCCAGGGGGCTCTGAAGCTTTCTTT. It codes for CASSEGPGGSEAFF.

The rearrangement joins TRBV4-3 to TRBJ1-1; TRBD1 matches at 7 bases. Trimming at V came to 1 base and at J to 0 bases, leaving 2 bases not matched to a gene. The CDR3 has 15 amino acids. The V gene's germline CDR1 is LGHNA and CDR2 YSLEER. CDR3 bases: TGCGCCAGCAGCCAAGGACAGGGATTGAACACTGAAGCTTTCTTT. The encoded protein is CASSQGQGLNTEAFF.

The V call is TRBV28, the J call TRBJ2-2; D gene ambiguous. V lost 6 bases, J lost 3 bases, and 14 bases lay in between. This CDR3 has 15 amino acids. Germline CDR1 reads MDHEN; CDR2 reads SYDVKM. This CDR3 reads CASSPTHGYTGELFF. In DNA, the CDR3 is TGTGCCAGCAGCCCGACACACGGTTACACCGGGGAGCTGTTTTTT. Full variable domain (rest looked up from reference TRBV28 and TRBJ2-2): DVKVTQSSRYLVKRTGEKVFLECVQDMDHENMFWYRQDPGLGLRLIYFSYDVKMKEKGDIPEGYSVSREKKERFSLILESASTNQTSMYLCASSPTHGYTGELFFGEGSRLTVL.

The J gene is TRBJ2-7, the V gene TRBV27, with a weak D call TRBD1 (6 bases). There are 13 residues in the CDR3. Germline CDR1 is MNHEY and CDR2 is SMNVEV (reference sequence). Between the trimmed V and J ends, which lost 5 bases and 5 bases, there was a span of 13 bases. DNA of the CDR3: TGTGCCAGCAGTCACCTCAGGGGCAACGAGCAGTACTTC. Translation gives CASSHLRGNEQYF.

The chain carries TRBV10-3 and TRBJ2-7; 10 nucleotides agree with TRBD1. The CDR3 spans 17 residues. Germline assignment: CDR1 ENHRY and CDR2 SYGVKD. J was trimmed by 2 bases and V by 4 bases; bases with no gene match: 11. For the CDR3, the DNA is TGTGCCATCAGTGGGGGGACAGGGGCTGGAGATACCTACGAGCAGTACTTC. Amino acids: CAISGGTGAGDTYEQYF.

J is TRBJ1-1 and V is TRBV19; D perhaps matches TRBD1 (6 bases). The CDR3 extends over 16 amino acids. Trimming took 0 bases from V and 1 from J, leaving 12 bases between them. Germline-derived CDR1 and CDR2 are LNHDA and SQIVND (reference sequence). CDR3: CASSIDLGQRNTEAFF. For the CDR3, the DNA is TGTGCCAGTAGTATAGATTTAGGACAGAGGAACACTGAAGCTTTCTTT. The whole variable domain, remainder taken from reference TRBV19 and TRBJ1-1, is DGGITQSPKYLFRKEGQNVTLSCEQNLNHDAMYWYRQDPGQGLRLIYYSQIVNDFQKGDIAEGYSVSREKKESFPLTVTSAQKNPTAFYLCASSIDLGQRNTEAFFGQGTRLTVV.

This chain links TRBV28 with TRBJ1-4, with D tentatively TRBD1 (6 bases). CDR3 size: 16 residues. V was shortened by 7 bases and J by 7 bases, with 22 bases between the two germline ends. Germline V CDR1 and CDR2: MDHEN, SYDVKM. In DNA, the CDR3 is TGTGCCAGCATGGGAGGGTGGGGGGCGTGGGGTGAAAAACTGTTTTTT. Its translation is CASMGGWGAWGEKLFF.